The rows below give T cell receptor beta chains drawn from one sample of a study of blood T cell repertoires in COVID-19. The method was immunoSEQ multiplex PCR; TCRdb's version includes in-frame clones alone and lacks a portion of them. The data show roughly 250,000 clones, around four fifths seen once. Sequencing was done on a sample of peripheral blood. All receptors derive from a middle-aged man with active or convalescent COVID-19. Each CDR3 is given with its conserved first and last residue. A D gene is named only where the DNA matches it firmly. Not all rows give a size; the values are once, few, many and, for expanded clones, a class.

>TRBV6-2/TRBV6-3|NA|NA|TRBJ1-6
TGTGCCAGCAGTTGGGCGAGCAATTCACCCCTCCACTTT
CASSWASNSPLHF
>TRBV6-1|NA|NA|TRBJ1-2
TGTGCCAGCAGTGAATGGGCGTCGGGAACAGCCTATGGCTACACCTTC
CASSEWASGTAYGYTF
>TRBV24-1|NA|TRBD1|TRBJ1-2
TGTGCCACCAGTGATTCATCGACAGGGGATGGCTACACCTTC
CATSDSSTGDGYTF
>TRBV14|once|TRBD1|TRBJ2-4
TGTGCCAGCAGCTTGGGACAGGGGGCGCAGGACAAAAACATTCAGTACTTC
CASSLGQGAQDKNIQYF
>TRBV6-1|NA|TRBD2|TRBJ2-1
TGTGCCAGCAGTGAAAGGACTAGCGGGAGCGGACCCTACAATGAGCAGTTCTTC
CASSERTSGSGPYNEQFF
>TRBV6-5|NA|NA|TRBJ1-1
TGTGCCAGCAAACAGTCGAACACTGAAGCTTTCTTT
CASKQSNTEAFF
>TRBV6-2/TRBV6-3|NA|TRBD1|TRBJ1-1
TGTGCCAGCAGTCAACGGCCAGGGGGCGAAGCTTTCTTT
CASSQRPGGEAFF
>TRBV19|NA|NA|TRBJ1-6
TGTGCCAGTAGTATAGATATTACAGGTCCGGGAGGATCACCCCTCCACTTT
CASSIDITGPGGSPLHF
>TRBV5-8|NA|NA|TRBJ1-5
TGTGCCAGCAGCTTGCGGGAGTTGAATCAGCCCCAGCATTTT
CASSLRELNQPQHF
>TRBV6-5|NA|NA|TRBJ1-4
TGTGCCAGCAACACCCGGGGGGGCTTTGGGGAAAAACTGTTTTTT
CASNTRGGFGEKLFF
>TRBV30|NA|NA|TRBJ1-1
TGTGCCTGGAGTCGCTTCCGGACAGTCGTTGGCACTGAAGCTTTCTTT
CAWSRFRTVVGTEAFF
>TRBV19|NA|TRBD1|TRBJ1-2
TGTGCCAGTAGTCAAATTCCGGGACAGTACACCTTC
CASSQIPGQYTF
>TRBV24-1|NA|TRBD1|TRBJ2-7
TGTGCCACCTCTGGGACAGGGGTTACCGAGCAGTACTTC
CATSGTGVTEQYF
>TRBV5-1|NA|TRBD2|TRBJ2-7
TGCGCCAGCAGCTTAGGCGGGAGCGTCTACGAGCAGTACTTC
CASSLGGSVYEQYF
>TRBV6-6|few|TRBD1|TRBJ1-2
TGTGCCAGCAGTTACCAGGGGGGAAAAGCTGACTTC
CASSYQGGKADF
>TRBV2|NA|NA|TRBJ2-2
TGTGCCAGCAGTGACCGAGGCGCCGGGGAGCTGTTTTTT
CASSDRGAGELFF
>TRBV7-9|NA|TRBD1|TRBJ1-6
TGTGCCAGCAGCTTATCGGCAGGGGGAGAGCGTTCACCCCTCCACTTT
CASSLSAGGERSPLHF
>TRBV6-5|NA|NA|TRBJ2-2
TGTGCCAGCAGCCTAGGACAGAGTAACACCGGGGAGCTGTTTTTT
CASSLGQSNTGELFF
>TRBV3-1/TRBV3-2|NA|TRBD2|TRBJ2-3
TGTGCCAGCAGCCATACATTGCGGGGGGACGGCACAGATACGCAGTATTTT
CASSHTLRGDGTDTQYF
>TRBV2|once|NA|TRBJ2-3
TGTGCCAGCGGGCAGTTCAGCACAGATACGCAGTATTTT
CASGQFSTDTQYF